The present TCR beta chain was sequenced within a study of cytomegalovirus exposure and HLA in healthy donors. Background on the study: The 100 to 150 validation repertoires, a later analysis reported, used the same platform as the approximately 730 repertoires from the first cohort. Study outcomes and limitations: The study listed some 160 cytomegalovirus-associated TCR beta chains. Across donors, most TCRs were seen rarely, yet some public ones were widespread.

Assay: immunoSEQ multiplex PCR; the TCRdb copy retains only in-frame clones and omits some. The sample records about 120,000 clones, roughly 90% being singletons. Worth noting for this clone: Its antigen is as yet unknown.

Deletions cut 6 bases from V and 7 bases from J, with 17 bases between. Germline V gives CDR1 SGHDT, CDR2 YYEEEE. The CDR3 runs to 15 residues. Source material: PBMCs. This chain links TRBV5-6 with TRBJ1-6; no reliable D call. This TCR came from a woman aged 18-29 years in good health and CMV-seronegative. In nucleotides, the CDR3 is TGTGCCAGCACCCCCGGTCCCATGGGCAATTCACCCCTCCACTTT. This encodes CASTPGPMGNSPLHF. Full variable domain (rest looked up from reference TRBV5-6 and TRBJ1-6): DAGVTQSPTHLIKTRGQQVTLRCSPKSGHDTVSWYQQALGQGPQFIFQYYEEEERQRGNFPDRFSGHQFPNYSSELNVNALLLGDSALYLCASTPGPMGNSPLHFGNGTRLTVT.